A single sample is the source of the 26 T cell receptor beta chains below, sequenced in a study of cytomegalovirus exposure and HLA in healthy donors. Primers included in the PCR were 60 Vbeta and 13 Jbeta primers. The method was immunoSEQ multiplex PCR; TCRdb's version includes in-frame clones alone and lacks a portion of them. The table includes roughly 180,000 clones, about three quarters detected once. Sequencing used PBMCs. Receptor source: a female donor in good health and CMV-seronegative.

This clone was counted a few times. The chain carries TRBV2 and TRBJ1-2; D is uncertain. V lost 5 bases and J 8 bases, leaving 9 bases between the germline ends. The CDR3 totals 11 residues. Per germline, CDR1 SNHLY and CDR2 FYNNEI. CDR3 in amino acids: CASSPGVGYTF. Written as DNA, the CDR3 is TGTGCCAGCAGTCCCGGGGTAGGCTACACCTTC.

The chain employs TRBV11-2 and TRBJ1-2; a possible D gene is TRBD1 (5 bases). Trimming took 1 base from V and 8 from J, leaving 14 bases between them. Germline-derived CDR1 and CDR2 are SGHAT and FQNNGV. The CDR3 runs 14 residues. The CDR3: CASSLGLQGKGYTF. CDR3 coding DNA: TGTGCCAGCAGCTTAGGGCTTCAGGGAAAAGGCTACACCTTC.

The chain joins TRBV5-1 to TRBJ1-1; no firm D call. V shed 0 bases and J shed 2 bases, with 8 bases lying between them. The CDR3 sequence is 14 residues long. Germline V lookup: CDR1 SGHRS, CDR2 YFSETQ. The CDR3 DNA reads as TGCGCCAGCAGCTTGGGACTCCTTAACACTGAAGCTTTCTTT. The encoded protein is CASSLGLLNTEAFF.

J is TRBJ2-1 and V is TRBV6-5; tentative D call: TRBD2 (6 bases). V gave up 6 bases and J gave up 11 bases, with 23 bases separating them. The CDR3 extends over 15 amino acids. Germline CDR1 and CDR2: MNHEY and SVGAGI. CDR3 sequence reads: CASSLGRRAGSKQFF. CDR3 nucleotides: TGTGCCAGCAGCCTCGGCCGGAGGGCCGGATCGAAGCAGTTCTTC.

This clone was picked up a small number of times. This sequence joins TRBV5-1 and TRBJ1-2, with 12 bases fitting TRBD1. The CDR3 extends over 15 amino acids. The V segment lost 5 bases and the J segment 4 bases; nucleotides outside the gene matches: 6. In germline, CDR1 is SGHRS, CDR2 YFSETQ. The CDR3, as DNA: TGCGCCAGCAGACGGGGACAGGGGGCAACCTATGGCTACACCTTC. Protein product: CASRRGQGATYGYTF.

Here the CDR3 DNA reads TGTGCCTGGAGTGTTTGGAGACAGCCCCAGCATTTT. It specifies CAWSVWRQPQHF. The chain is built from TRBV30 and TRBJ1-5; D ambiguous. The germline gives CDR1 GTSNPN, CDR2 SVGIG (reference sequence). The CDR3 has 12 amino acids. Trimming removed 0 bases from V and 7 bases from J, with 7 bases in between.

This sequence joins TRBV11-3 and TRBJ1-5; no clear D gene. V was clipped by 8 bases and J by 4 bases, with 3 bases between them. The CDR3 consists of 10 residues. The V gene's germline CDR1 is SGHNT and CDR2 YENEEA. In nucleotides, the CDR3 is TGTGCCAGCCTAAATCAGCCCCAGCATTTT. Amino acid sequence: CASLNQPQHF.

The chain is built from TRBV25-1 and TRBJ1-1; D not certain. The CDR3 is 12 residues long. Trimming took off 8 bases at V and 1 base at J, with 8 bases between the two ends. Looked up from germline, CDR1 is MGHDK and CDR2 is SYGVNS. The DNA of the CDR3 is TGTGCCAGCTCCCTAGGGAACACTGAAGCTTTCTTT. It is translated as CASSLGNTEAFF.

This clone was counted between two and nine times. This chain links TRBV28 with TRBJ2-3; 7 bases are a match to TRBD1. V shed 4 bases and J 0 bases; nucleotides not matched to a gene: 10. In germline, CDR1 is MDHEN, CDR2 SYDVKM. The CDR3 totals 17 residues. The CDR3 here is CASSSSVDRSSTDTQYF. In DNA, the CDR3 is TGTGCCAGCAGTTCCTCTGTGGACAGGTCGAGCACAGATACGCAGTATTTT.

This clone was seen more than once but under ten times. This sample includes further DNA sequences coding for the same CDR3. The chain recombines TRBV7-2 with TRBJ2-1; 8 bases are a match to TRBD2. V gave up 3 bases and J gave up 6 bases; unmatched junction bases: 4. Germline CDR1 reads SGHTA; CDR2 reads FQGNSA. The CDR3 has 14 amino acids. Here the CDR3 DNA reads TGTGCCAGCAGCTTTAGCGGGACTTCCAATGAGCAGTTCTTC. Translation: CASSFSGTSNEQFF.

This sequence joins TRBV6-1 and TRBJ2-5; 9 bases line up with TRBD1. Germline CDR1 reads MNHNS; CDR2 reads SASEGT. J lost 5 bases, V lost 6 bases, and 4 bases had no gene match. The length of the CDR3 is 13 residues. CDR3 DNA sequence: TGTGCCAGCAGGGACAGGGGTAGGGAGACCCAGTACTTC. Its translation: CASRDRGRETQYF.

This chain connects TRBV5-1 to TRBJ2-7, with D possibly being TRBD1 (6 bases). CDR1 and CDR2 (germline): SGHRS, YFSETQ. The CDR3 covers 14 residues. V lost 0 bases to trimming and J lost 4 bases, with 11 bases between them. DNA for the CDR3: TGCGCCAGCAGCTTGGATGGGGGCGCATACGAGCAGTACTTC. Amino acid sequence: CASSLDGGAYEQYF.

As DNA, the CDR3 is TGCGCCAGCAGCCAAGGAGGCCCGCTCTACAATGAGCAGTTCTTC. This codes for CASSQGGPLYNEQFF. The rearrangement links TRBV4-3 to TRBJ2-1; D gene uncertain. V shed 1 base and J shed 3 bases, with 10 bases lying between them. In germline, CDR1 is LGHNA, CDR2 YSLEER. The CDR3 is 15 amino acids.

The V and J genes are TRBV18 and TRBJ2-2; 9 bases match TRBD2. Germline V gives CDR1 KGHSH, CDR2 LQKENI. The CDR3 sequence is 14 residues long. Losses at the gene ends were 5 bases for V and 4 bases for J; bases not matched to a gene: 2. The CDR3 nucleotides read TGTGCCAGCTCATCACTAGCGGGCACCGGGGAGCTGTTTTTT. This encodes CASSSLAGTGELFF. The whole variable domain, remainder taken from reference TRBV18 and TRBJ2-2, is NAGVMQNPRHLVRRRGQEARLRCSPMKGHSHVYWYRQLPEEGLKFMVYLQKENIIDESGMPKERFSAEFPKEGPSILRIQQVVRGDSAAYFCASSSLAGTGELFFGEGSRLTVL.

The chain couples TRBV15 to TRBJ1-5; 7 nucleotides match TRBD1. The CDR3 has 16 residues. Germline CDR1 LNHNV, CDR2 YYDKDF (reference sequence). J was trimmed by 4 bases and V by 7 bases; bases with no gene match: 13. CDR3 DNA sequence: TGTGCCACCAAGCCCAGGGGGGAGCCCTCTAATCAGCCCCAGCATTTT. This codes for CATKPRGEPSNQPQHF.

The chain has TRBV11-2 and TRBJ1-1; D is uncertain. Germline V lookup: CDR1 SGHAT, CDR2 FQNNGV. The CDR3 consists of 13 residues. Trimming took 1 base from V and 3 from J, leaving 6 bases between them. The CDR3 loop is CASSLVDYTEAFF. CDR3 nucleotides: TGTGCCAGCAGCTTAGTAGATTACACTGAAGCTTTCTTT.

The chain joins TRBV7-2 to TRBJ2-3; 9 positions match TRBD2. This CDR3 is built from 16 residues. Per germline, CDR1 SGHTA and CDR2 FQGNSA. Unmatched junction bases numbered 4, after V lost 0 bases and J lost 3 bases. This CDR3 is CASSLALAGRTDTQYF. CDR3 nucleotide sequence: TGTGCCAGCAGCTTAGCGCTAGCGGGGCGTACAGATACGCAGTATTTT. Filled out from reference TRBV7-2 and TRBJ2-3, the complete variable domain reads GAGVSQSPSNKVTEKGKDVELRCDPISGHTALYWYRQSLGQGLEFLIYFQGNSAPDKSGLPSDRFSAERTGGSVSTLTIQRTQQEDSAVYLCASSLALAGRTDTQYFGPGTRLTVL.

The chain links TRBV5-1 to TRBJ1-3, with 7 bases matching TRBD1. There are 15 residues in the CDR3. Trimming removed 0 bases from V and 3 bases from J; junction bases left unmatched: 3. Germline V gene lookup returns CDR1 SGHRS and CDR2 YFSETQ. CDR3 sequence: CASSLGRQGGNTIYF. The CDR3 region has the DNA TGCGCCAGCAGCTTGGGGCGACAGGGTGGAAACACCATATATTTT.

The chain couples TRBV7-3 to TRBJ1-1, with 8 bases matching TRBD1. Germline V gene lookup returns CDR1 SGHTA and CDR2 FQGTGA. V shed 1 base, J shed 2 bases, and the junction held 6 bases outside the gene matches. The CDR3 extends over 16 amino acids. The CDR3 DNA follows: TGTGCCAGCAGCTTAAGGGATGCAGGGGGCAACACTGAAGCTTTCTTT. Its protein product is CASSLRDAGGNTEAFF.

The genes are TRBV5-1 and TRBJ1-4, with TRBD1 matching over 7 bases. Per germline, CDR1 SGHRS and CDR2 YFSETQ. The V gene end was trimmed by 0 bases and the J gene end by 7 bases; junction bases not matched to a gene: 6. The CDR3 consists of 15 residues. The DNA for the CDR3 is TGCGCCAGCAGCTTGGGACATCAGGGGGGTGAAAAACTGTTTTTT. The encoded protein is CASSLGHQGGEKLFF. Drawing the rest from reference TRBV5-1 and TRBJ1-4, the complete variable domain is KAGVTQTPRYLIKTRGQQVTLSCSPISGHRSVSWYQQTPGQGLQFLFEYFSETQRNKGNFPGRFSGRQFSNSRSEMNVSTLELGDSALYLCASSLGHQGGEKLFFGSGTQLSVL.

The V gene is TRBV27, the J gene TRBJ1-5; D might be TRBD1 (6 bases). The V gene's germline CDR1 is MNHEY and CDR2 SMNVEV (reference sequence). The CDR3 sequence is 14 residues long. The germline V and J ends were trimmed by 3 bases and 2 bases, with 8 bases remaining between them. The chain's CDR3 is CASSFSGGNQPQHF. CDR3 coding DNA: TGTGCCAGCAGTTTCTCAGGGGGCAATCAGCCCCAGCATTTT.

This sequence joins TRBV30 and TRBJ2-7; TRBD1 might be the D (5 bases). Looked up from germline, CDR1 is GTSNPN and CDR2 is SVGIG (reference sequence). The V gene lost 2 bases and the J gene lost 5 bases, with 16 bases spanning the gap. This CDR3 has 14 residues. This chain's CDR3 is CAWSSSGIRNEQYF. CDR3 bases: TGTGCCTGGAGTAGCTCAGGGATCCGGAACGAGCAGTACTTC.

The genes are TRBV7-2 and TRBJ1-3; D possibly corresponds to TRBD1 (6 bases). V was pared by 5 bases and J by 4 bases, with 18 bases between. There are 16 residues in the CDR3. Germline assignment: CDR1 SGHTA and CDR2 FQGNSA. The CDR3 is CASSRELQGYGNTIYF. The CDR3 coding sequence is TGTGCCAGCAGCCGCGAACTACAGGGTTACGGAAACACCATATATTTT.

V is TRBV20-1 and J is TRBJ2-5; D is unclear. Germline CDR1 reads DFQATT; CDR2 reads SNEGSKA (reference sequence). The CDR3 extends over 11 amino acids. The V and J ends lost 3 bases and 4 bases respectively, with 6 bases between them. CDR3 residues: CSASQSETQYF. DNA of the CDR3: TGCAGTGCTAGCCAGTCAGAGACCCAGTACTTC.

The chain recombines TRBV4-2 with TRBJ2-1; 8 bases line up with TRBD1. The CDR3 is 16 amino acids. J gave up 4 bases and V 0 bases, and 5 bases lay outside the gene matches. Germline values: CDR1 LGHNA, CDR2 YNFKEQ. The CDR3 sequence: CASSQEGQDPYNEQFF. The CDR3 DNA reads TGTGCCAGCAGCCAAGAGGGACAGGACCCATACAATGAGCAGTTCTTC.

This clone was seen only a few times. The V and J genes are TRBV6-4 and TRBJ2-2; 8 bases are shared with TRBD2. This CDR3 has 15 residues. With V trimmed by 2 bases and J by 6 bases, 5 bases remained unmatched. Germline assignment: CDR1 MRHNA and CDR2 SNTAGT. The CDR3 DNA is TGTGCCAGCAGTGACACAGGACTAGCTCCCGGGGAGCTGTTTTTT. This sequence encodes CASSDTGLAPGELFF.